Each of the 27 T cell receptor beta chains below was sequenced from the same sample in a study of CD8 T cells in Susac syndrome. With random hexamers, reverse transcription was performed on about 0.5 to 1 ug of RNA. Each CDR3 protein is one row after TCRdb ran MiXCR on the immunoSEQ multiplex PCR reads. The sample consists of 130,000 or so distinct CDR3 sequences, around 94% of them appearing once. Material: CD4+ T cells from PBMCs. These TCRs come from a human donor in good health.

The rearrangement links TRBV28 to TRBJ2-5; 14 bases map to TRBD2. The trim removed 6 bases at V and 0 bases at J, leaving 3 bases unmatched. The CDR3 is 16 amino acids. Germline CDR1 and CDR2: MDHEN and SYDVKM. The CDR3: CASRTSGRGYQETQYF. CDR3 coding DNA: TGTGCCAGCAGGACTAGCGGGAGGGGGTACCAAGAGACCCAGTACTTC.

In DNA, the CDR3 is TGTGCCAGCTCACCATTTAGTCCGTTACAGGGGAGAGGATATAATTCACCCCTCCACTTT. It translates to CASSPFSPLQGRGYNSPLHF. This chain joins TRBV18 and TRBJ1-6; 7 bases line up with TRBD1. V was pared by 2 bases and J by 4 bases, with 17 bases of the junction left unmatched. CDR3 length: 20 residues. Germline CDR1 reads KGHSH; CDR2 reads LQKENI.

This sequence joins TRBV14 and TRBJ1-2, with D unclear. This CDR3 is 13 amino acids long. Germline lookup yields CDR1 SGHDN and CDR2 FVKESK. V lost 4 bases and J 3 bases, leaving 9 bases between the germline ends. Here the CDR3 DNA reads TGTGCCAGCAGCCTTGACATGGACTATGGCTACACCTTC. Translation gives CASSLDMDYGYTF.

This chain joins TRBV5-6 and TRBJ1-1; D perhaps matches TRBD1 (5 bases). Germline V lookup: CDR1 SGHDT, CDR2 YYEEEE. This CDR3 spans 15 amino acids. The V and J ends lost 4 bases and 0 bases respectively, with 13 bases between them. CDR3 bases: TGTGCCAGCAGCGAGCCGGGACGGCTGAACACTGAAGCTTTCTTT. Encoded protein: CASSEPGRLNTEAFF.

The chain is built from TRBV7-2 and TRBJ1-5; TRBD1 might be the D (5 bases). CDR3 length: 13 residues. V lost 5 bases to trimming and J lost 2 bases, with 7 bases between them. Germline assignment: CDR1 SGHTA and CDR2 FQGNSA. The CDR3 is CASSRGGNQPQHF. The DNA for the CDR3 is TGTGCCAGCAGCCGAGGGGGCAATCAGCCCCAGCATTTT.

The V gene is TRBV10-3, the J gene TRBJ2-5; D gene uncertain. Germline values: CDR1 ENHRY, CDR2 SYGVKD. V was clipped by 3 bases and J by 4 bases, with 3 bases between them. This CDR3 comprises 11 residues. In DNA form, the CDR3 reads TGTGCCATCAGTGACAGAGAGACCCAGTACTTC. Its translation is CAISDRETQYF.

V and J are TRBV20-1 and TRBJ2-5; possibly TRBD2 for D (5 bases). V lost 0 bases and J lost 5, with 16 bases in between. CDR1 and CDR2 (germline): DFQATT, SNEGSKA (reference sequence). CDR3 length: 15 amino acids. In nucleotides, the CDR3 is TGCAGTGCTAGAGAGGGGAGATCCAACGCGGAGACCCAGTACTTC. It yields the protein CSAREGRSNAETQYF.

J is TRBJ2-2 and V is TRBV5-6; 7 nucleotides align to TRBD2. Germline V gives CDR1 SGHDT, CDR2 YYEEEE. Unmatched junction bases numbered 3, after V lost 1 base and J lost 6 bases. The CDR3 covers 14 residues. CDR3 residues: CASSLMREPGELFF. CDR3 DNA: TGTGCCAGCAGCTTGATGCGGGAGCCCGGGGAGCTGTTTTTT.

This chain links TRBV28 with TRBJ2-3; 9 nucleotides align to TRBD2. The CDR3 consists of 17 residues. Germline loops: CDR1 MDHEN, CDR2 SYDVKM. V trimming: 4 bases; J trimming: 6 bases; junction bases outside the gene matches: 14. The CDR3 DNA sequence: TGTGCCAGCAGTTCGTCGGGCTGGCGGGAGGGTCCGGATACGCAGTATTTT. It yields the protein CASSSSGWREGPDTQYF.

The V and J genes are TRBV29-1 and TRBJ1-3, with D perhaps TRBD1 (5 bases). CDR1 and CDR2 (germline): SQVTM, ANQGSEA. This CDR3 has 14 residues. The CDR3 protein is CSFSEGDSGNTIYF. CDR3 nucleotides: TGCAGTTTTTCCGAAGGGGACTCTGGAAACACCATATATTTT.

This chain joins TRBV29-1 and TRBJ2-1, with 8 bases matching TRBD2. The CDR3 totals 13 residues. The V segment lost 6 bases and the J segment 6 bases; nucleotides outside the gene matches: 7. The germline V gene has CDR1 SQVTM and CDR2 ANQGSEA. The CDR3, as DNA: TGCAGCGTCACAGCGGGAGTTCTCAATGAGCAGTTCTTC. This gives the protein CSVTAGVLNEQFF.

A single count supports this clonotype. The chain has TRBV20-1 and TRBJ2-7; 11 nucleotides agree with TRBD2. The CDR3 runs 14 residues. V shed 6 bases and J 2 bases; nucleotides not matched to a gene: 6. The germline V gene encodes CDR1 DFQATT and CDR2 SNEGSKA (reference sequence). The chain's CDR3 is CSALAGGTTYEQYF. CDR3 sequence (DNA): TGCAGTGCCTTAGCGGGAGGGACGACCTACGAGCAGTACTTC.

CDR3 coding DNA: TGTGCCAGCAGCAAAGTTGGCTCTTTCCCTGGGGCCAACGTCCTGACTTTC. Its translation is CASSKVGSFPGANVLTF. The chain joins TRBV9 to TRBJ2-6; D gene unclear. CDR3 length equals 17 residues. From germline, CDR1 is SGDLS and CDR2 YYNGEE. Trimming shortened V by 4 bases and J by 2 bases, and 16 bases separated the two germline ends.

The chain recombines TRBV5-6 with TRBJ2-5; 8 bases agree with TRBD1. Germline CDR1 is SGHDT and CDR2 is YYEEEE. V lost 4 bases, J lost 5 bases, and 10 bases stayed unmatched. The CDR3 covers 15 residues. The CDR3 sequence is CASSGMTGVGETQYF. In DNA form, the CDR3 reads TGTGCCAGCAGCGGAATGACAGGGGTGGGCGAGACCCAGTACTTC.

This clonotype was seen just once. CDR3 nucleotides: TGTGCCAGCAGCCCTTGGACTAGCGGAAGCACAGATACGCAGTATTTT. This gives the protein CASSPWTSGSTDTQYF. The chain combines TRBV7-2 with TRBJ2-3, with 10 bases fitting TRBD2. After removal of 5 bases from V and 0 bases from J, the junction contained 5 bases not matched to a gene. The CDR3 runs to 16 residues. Germline loops: CDR1 SGHTA, CDR2 FQGNSA.

This chain joins TRBV20-1 and TRBJ1-5; possible D gene TRBD1, 6 bases. CDR1 DFQATT and CDR2 SNEGSKA come from the germline V gene (reference sequence). The CDR3 has 17 residues. The V gene lost 0 bases and the J gene lost 3 bases, with 18 bases spanning the gap. In nucleotides, the CDR3 is TGCAGTGCTAGAGACCAGGGGCCGGGGCAGTTCAATCAGCCCCAGCATTTT. This sequence encodes CSARDQGPGQFNQPQHF.

CDR3 bases: TGTGCCAGCAGTGAAGTTGGGGGGGGAAAGACCCAGTACTTC. It codes for CASSEVGGGKTQYF. This chain uses TRBV25-1 with TRBJ2-5; 7 bases agree with TRBD2. CDR1 is MGHDK, CDR2 SYGVNS, per germline. The CDR3 runs to 14 residues. Trimming cost V 2 bases and J 6 bases; bases outside gene matches: 6.

The J gene is TRBJ2-7, the V gene TRBV12-3 or TRBV12-4, with D possibly matching TRBD1 (5 bases). V lost 5 bases and J lost 3, with 17 bases in between. This CDR3 region has 15 residues. In nucleotides, the CDR3 is TGTGCCAGCAGTGCCCCGAAGGGGCAGGACTACGAGCAGTACTTC. Encoded protein: CASSAPKGQDYEQYF.

This sequence joins TRBV7-8 and TRBJ2-1, with 8 bases aligning to TRBD2. Germline values: CDR1 SGHVS, CDR2 FQNEAQ. V trimming: 5 bases; J trimming: 6 bases; junction bases outside the gene matches: 6. This CDR3 has 14 residues. The CDR3 protein is CASSREGSPNEQFF. CDR3 in DNA: TGTGCCAGCAGCCGGGAGGGTAGCCCCAATGAGCAGTTCTTC.

The gene calls are TRBV10-3 and TRBJ2-7, with 13 bases matching TRBD2. Unmatched junction bases numbered 0, after V lost 8 bases and J lost 2 bases. Per germline, CDR1 ENHRY and CDR2 SYGVKD. CDR3 length: 13 residues. Written as DNA, the CDR3 is TGTGCCATCGGGACTAGCGGGACCTACGAGCAGTACTTC. It yields the protein CAIGTSGTYEQYF.

The chain carries TRBV6-2 or TRBV6-3 and TRBJ1-2; D ambiguous. The CDR3 spans 11 residues. Trimming pared 6 bases from V and 14 bases from J, leaving 16 bases between. Germline loops: CDR1 MNHEY, CDR2 SVGEGT. The CDR3 loop is CASSLDQAITF. The CDR3 nucleotides read TGTGCCAGCAGCCTCGACCAAGCCATAACCTTC.

The count of this clonotype is one. The chain links TRBV28 to TRBJ2-1, with D hard to call. Germline CDR1 and CDR2: MDHEN and SYDVKM. This CDR3 has 13 residues. V shed 7 bases and J shed 0 bases, with 7 bases lying between them. CDR3 coding DNA: TGTGCCAGCACCGGCAGCTCCTACAATGAGCAGTTCTTC. The encoded protein is CASTGSSYNEQFF.

The chain employs TRBV27 and TRBJ2-7; 9 positions agree with TRBD1. The germline CDR1 and CDR2 sequences are MNHEY and SMNVEV (reference sequence). This CDR3 spans 15 amino acids. V was pared by 3 bases and J by 7 bases, with 10 bases of the junction left unmatched. The CDR3 loop is CASSLKPQGALEQYF. The CDR3 nucleotides read TGTGCCAGCAGTTTGAAGCCACAGGGGGCGCTTGAGCAGTACTTC.

The chain employs TRBV5-1 and TRBJ2-7; 9 bases map to TRBD1. There are 15 residues in the CDR3. CDR1 SGHRS and CDR2 YFSETQ come from the germline V gene. V lost 4 bases and J lost 4; bases outside the gene matches: 9. CDR3 DNA: TGCGCCAGCAGCCCGTTTGGACAGGGGAGGTACGAGCAGTACTTC. Amino acid sequence: CASSPFGQGRYEQYF.

This chain uses TRBV5-1 with TRBJ1-1, with D uncertain. The CDR3 length is 14 residues. V was cut by 0 bases and J by 3 bases, with 9 bases left in between. From germline, CDR1 is SGHRS and CDR2 YFSETQ. The CDR3 loop is CASSLVGEDTEAFF. In DNA form, the CDR3 reads TGCGCCAGCAGCTTGGTTGGGGAAGACACTGAAGCTTTCTTT.

The sample holds a few counts of this clonotype. This chain joins TRBV6-1 and TRBJ1-1; possible D gene TRBD1, 6 bases. Trimming took 5 bases from V and 3 from J, leaving 13 bases between them. Germline V gene data show CDR1 as MNHNS and CDR2 as SASEGT. CDR3 length equals 14 residues. For the CDR3, the DNA is TGTGCCAGCAGTACCTGGACAGTACACACTGAAGCTTTCTTT. Its protein product is CASSTWTVHTEAFF.

The chain employs TRBV6-2 or TRBV6-3 and TRBJ1-1; unclear D gene. The germline CDR1 and CDR2 sequences are MNHEY and SVGEGT. V was clipped by 6 bases and J by 6 bases, with 14 bases between them. This CDR3 contains 13 residues. The CDR3 DNA follows: TGTGCCAGCAGCCATACGGAATCCCCTGAAGCTTTCTTT. It encodes CASSHTESPEAFF.